Included here is one T cell receptor beta chain sequence, with context. What it recognizes is unknown. The entry originates in a study of cytomegalovirus exposure and HLA in healthy donors. As for the study in general: Assignment to the Caucasian-associated ancestry cluster applied to around 82% of the approximately 420 genotyped donors. Study conclusions and caveats: Differences between HLA loci emerged in a later analysis of TCR association rates, with DRB1 most and HLA-C fewest.

The study ran its PCR with 60 Vbeta and 13 Jbeta primers. In the study's own analysis: In a later analysis, about 9.9 million of about 80 million unique beta chains occurred in at least two donors. Assay used: immunoSEQ multiplex PCR; TCRdb lists only in-frame clones, some missing. Clone size and V and J calls were adopted from that table, with D and trimming inferred from the DNA. There are under 150,000 clones in the sample; less than 85% occur only once, and roughly 10% lies in the top ten. CDR1 and CDR2 from the germline V gene are SGHVS and FNYEAQ. The junction had 16 bases not matched to a gene; V was cut back by 6 bases and J by 4 bases. The CDR3 loop spans 18 amino acids.

The chain joins TRBV7-6 to TRBJ1-4; TRBD1 matches at 8 bases. The sequencing sample was made of PBMCs. This clonotype was obtained from a woman aged 45-65 years in good health and CMV-seropositive. CDR3 nucleotides: TGTGCCAGCAGGCGTGGGACAGGACCCCTACTCCGTAATGAAAAACTGTTTTTT. Translated, it gives CASRRGTGPLLRNEKLFF.